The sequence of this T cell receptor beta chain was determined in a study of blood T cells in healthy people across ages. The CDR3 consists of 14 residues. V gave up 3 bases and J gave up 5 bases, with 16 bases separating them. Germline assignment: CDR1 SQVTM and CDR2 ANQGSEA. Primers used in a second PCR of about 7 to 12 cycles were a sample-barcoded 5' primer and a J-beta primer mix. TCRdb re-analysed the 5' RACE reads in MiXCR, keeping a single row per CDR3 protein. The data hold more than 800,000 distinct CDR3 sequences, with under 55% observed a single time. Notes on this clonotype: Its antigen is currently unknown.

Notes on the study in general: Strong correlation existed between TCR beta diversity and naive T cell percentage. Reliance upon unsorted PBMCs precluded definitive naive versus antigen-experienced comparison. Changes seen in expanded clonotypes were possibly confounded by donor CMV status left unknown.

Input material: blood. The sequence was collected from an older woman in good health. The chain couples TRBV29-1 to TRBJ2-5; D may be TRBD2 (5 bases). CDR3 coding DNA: TGCAGCGTTGAGGCATCTGGGAGAAGCGAGACCCAGTACTTC. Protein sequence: CSVEASGRSETQYF.